This TCR beta chain was observed in a study of T cell responses to AZD1222 COVID-19 vaccine (dated by TCRdb to about 2021). Regarding the research as a whole: A total of around 240 trial participants underwent TCR sequencing, of whom some 210 received two doses of AZD1222 and about 25 received two doses of the MenACWY control vaccine. Trial participants were enrolled into age subgroups of 18-55, 56-69 and 70-plus years, which contained about 150, 27 and 61 TCR-sequenced participants, respectively. Findings and caveats that apply to the study as a whole: The whole spike protein was spanned by vaccine-associated CD4 TCRs, and dominant responses were seen in regions 160-218 and 743-854. Spike-specific TCR breadth and depth rose significantly after two AZD1222 doses compared with day 0 and with MenACWY recipients. Most participants were white British and females outnumbered males, and the authors suggested that clonal diversity may have been underestimated. Nearly half of unique spike-specific TCRs reportedly recognized epitopes outside regions mutated in the B.1.351 and B.1.1.7 variants. Only five to seven AZD1222 recipients were SARS-CoV-2 seropositive at baseline, limiting conclusions about previously exposed vaccinees. Because no day 14 peak-response samples were available, repertoires were characterized only after the peak T cell response. The 56-69-year group was small, and its depth increase did not reach significance, likely because of low power.

The meaning of the sample's time point label: baseline before first vaccination. What the treatment or condition label conveys for this sample: meningococcal conjugate vaccine given as trial control. The vaccinee samples were drawn from two UK trials, COV001 and COV002, one of which was a single-blind randomized controlled phase 2/3 trial testing AZD1222 (ChAdOx1 nCoV-19) in healthy adults. For TCRbeta chain sequencing, PBMC samples from trial participants were taken at day 0 and at day 28 after the second dose. The CDR3 regions of human TCRbeta chains were analyzed by immunosequencing. The original pipeline was this. Repertoire TCRs were matched against a reference library of SARS-CoV-2-specific TCRs generated with the MIRA antigen-specificity platform. Breadth meant the fraction of unique TCRs that were SARS-CoV-2-associated, whereas depth meant the fraction of total T cells that were SARS-CoV-2-associated. Each spike-specific TCR was assigned to its reactive spike region and to a CD4 or CD8 class using the MIRA data. Log10-transformed breadth and depth values were compared by one-way ANOVA with Sidak's multiple comparisons tests. The table comes from immuneACCESS by way of TCRdb, which keeps in-frame sequences with V and J called. Part of the clones is missing from these tables; in studies checked, under half for an unresolved V gene and the rest for unknown reasons. V, J and clone size are taken as reported in that table, and D and trimming were inferred from the DNA itself. In this sample the table shows roughly 140,000 clones, around 90% of which occur a single time. Clones ranked in the top ten supply 2.5% to 3% of the sample.

Counted from cysteine to phenylalanine, this CDR3 has 14 amino acids. CDR3 DNA is the only sequence kept; it has 42 bases, read in frame from the first base. The germline V gene specifies SNHLY as CDR1 and FYNNEI as CDR2. V lost 4 bases and J lost 2 bases; the stretch between them is 9 bases long. To note about this clone: This receptor's antigen is unknown. It has no much larger one-base neighbor in the sample; base qualities were not kept.

The input for sequencing was peripheral blood, taken on day 0 of MenACWY control vaccination. This clonotype originated in an adult in good health. The chain is assembled from TRBV2 and TRBJ1-5; the D gene cannot be resolved reliably. Here is the DNA: TGTGCCAGCAGTGGAGGGAGAGGCAATCAGCCCCAGCATTTT. This encodes CASSGGRGNQPQHF.